This TCR beta chain is drawn from a study of T cell changes during pregnancy in multiple sclerosis. V gave up 4 bases and J gave up 1 base, with 13 bases separating them. CDR1 is SGHTA, CDR2 FQGTGA, per germline. The CDR3 has 16 amino acids. Assay used: immunoSEQ multiplex PCR; TCRdb lists only in-frame clones, some missing. Of approximately 99,000 clones in the sample, about 93% were seen once. The TCR originated in a female donor with multiple sclerosis, enrolled in a pregnancy study. The material sequenced was peripheral blood, taken after pregnancy. The rearrangement links TRBV7-3 to TRBJ2-2, with D perhaps matching TRBD2 (7 bases). CDR3 amino acids: CASSSGGGQNTGELFF. In DNA form, the CDR3 reads TGTGCCAGCAGCTCCGGCGGGGGACAGAACACCGGGGAGCTGTTTTTT.